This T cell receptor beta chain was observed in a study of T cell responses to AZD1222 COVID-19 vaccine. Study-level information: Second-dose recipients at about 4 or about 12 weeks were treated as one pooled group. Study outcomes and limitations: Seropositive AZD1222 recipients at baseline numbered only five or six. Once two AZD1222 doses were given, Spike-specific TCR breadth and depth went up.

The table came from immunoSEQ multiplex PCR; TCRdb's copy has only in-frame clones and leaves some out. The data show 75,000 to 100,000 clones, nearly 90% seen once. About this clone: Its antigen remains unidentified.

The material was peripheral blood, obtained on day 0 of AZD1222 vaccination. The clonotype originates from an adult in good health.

The CDR3 protein is CASSGILSRYF. The CDR3 DNA reads TGTGCCAGCAGCGGAATCTTATCCCGGTACTTC. The chain recombines TRBV11-2 with TRBJ2-5; no clear D. The CDR3 has 11 amino acids. The germline V and J ends were trimmed by 5 bases and 13 bases, with 14 bases remaining between them. The germline V gene encodes CDR1 SGHAT and CDR2 FQNNGV. The whole variable domain, remainder taken from reference TRBV11-2 and TRBJ2-5, is EAGVAQSPRYKIIEKRQSVAFWCNPISGHATLYWYQQILGQGPKLLIQFQNNGVVDDSQLPKDRFSAERLKGVDSTLKIQPAKLEDSAVYLCASSGILSRYFGPGTRLLVL.